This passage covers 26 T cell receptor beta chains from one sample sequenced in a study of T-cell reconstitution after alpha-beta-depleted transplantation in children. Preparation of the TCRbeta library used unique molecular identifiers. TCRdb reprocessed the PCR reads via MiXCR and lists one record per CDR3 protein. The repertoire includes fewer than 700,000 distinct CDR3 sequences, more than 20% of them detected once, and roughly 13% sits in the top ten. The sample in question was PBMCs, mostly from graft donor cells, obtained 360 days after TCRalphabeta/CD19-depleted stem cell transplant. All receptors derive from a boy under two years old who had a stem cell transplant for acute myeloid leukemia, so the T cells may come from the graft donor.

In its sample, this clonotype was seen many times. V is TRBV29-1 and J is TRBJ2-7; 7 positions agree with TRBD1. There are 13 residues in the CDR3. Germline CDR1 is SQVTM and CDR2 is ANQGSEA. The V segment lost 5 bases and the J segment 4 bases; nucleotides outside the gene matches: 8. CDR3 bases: TGCAGCGTTTCAGGGGGTTCGAGTTACGAGCAGTACTTC. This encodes CSVSGGSSYEQYF.

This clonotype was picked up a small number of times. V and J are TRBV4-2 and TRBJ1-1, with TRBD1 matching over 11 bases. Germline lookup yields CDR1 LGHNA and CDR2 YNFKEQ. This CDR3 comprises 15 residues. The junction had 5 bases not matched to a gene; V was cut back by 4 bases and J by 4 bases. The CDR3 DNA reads TGTGCCAGCAGCCCGACCGGGACAGGGGGCACTGAAGCTTTCTTT. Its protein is CASSPTGTGGTEAFF.

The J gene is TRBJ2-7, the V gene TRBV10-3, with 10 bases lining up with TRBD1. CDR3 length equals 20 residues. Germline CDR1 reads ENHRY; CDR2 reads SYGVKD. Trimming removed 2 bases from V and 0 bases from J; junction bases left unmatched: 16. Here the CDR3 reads CAISEKVRDRGVTSSYEQYF. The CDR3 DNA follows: TGTGCCATCAGTGAGAAAGTCCGGGACAGGGGCGTTACGAGCTCCTACGAGCAGTACTTC.

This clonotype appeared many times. CDR3 protein: CASSVPNGQETQYF. As DNA, the CDR3 is TGTGCCAGCAGTGTTCCCAATGGGCAAGAGACCCAGTACTTC. The genes are TRBV25-1 and TRBJ2-5; D not resolved. Germline loops: CDR1 MGHDK, CDR2 SYGVNS. Deletions cut 4 bases from V and 2 bases from J, with 11 bases between. The CDR3 totals 14 residues. The whole variable domain, filled in from reference TRBV25-1 and TRBJ2-5, reads EADIYQTPRYLVIGTGKKITLECSQTMGHDKMYWYQQDPGMELHLIHYSYGVNSTEKGDLSSESTVSRIRTEHFPLTLESARPSHTSQYLCASSVPNGQETQYFGPGTRLLVL.

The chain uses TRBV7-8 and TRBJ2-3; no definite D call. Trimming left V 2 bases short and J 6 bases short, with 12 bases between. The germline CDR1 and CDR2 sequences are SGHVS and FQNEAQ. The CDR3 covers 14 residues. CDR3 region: CASSLHAVVDTQYF. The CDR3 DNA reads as TGTGCCAGCAGCTTACACGCCGTCGTGGATACGCAGTATTTT.

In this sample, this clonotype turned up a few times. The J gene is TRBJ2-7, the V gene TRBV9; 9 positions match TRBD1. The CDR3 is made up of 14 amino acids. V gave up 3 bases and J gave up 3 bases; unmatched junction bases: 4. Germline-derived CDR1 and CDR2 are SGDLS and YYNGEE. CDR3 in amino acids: CASSALDRGYEQYF. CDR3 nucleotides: TGTGCCAGCAGCGCCTTGGACAGGGGCTACGAGCAGTACTTC. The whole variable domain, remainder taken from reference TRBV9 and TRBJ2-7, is DSGVTQTPKHLITATGQRVTLRCSPRSGDLSVYWYQQSLDQGLQFLIQYYNGEERAKGNILERFSAQQFPDLHSELNLSSLELGDSALYFCASSALDRGYEQYFGPGTRLTVT.

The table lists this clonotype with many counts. The CDR3 DNA is TGTGCCAGCAGCTCAACCCTACCGAGCCCCTCTGGAAACACCATATATTTT. Protein sequence: CASSSTLPSPSGNTIYF. This chain uses TRBV7-9 with TRBJ1-3; D uncertain. Trimming shortened V by 4 bases and J by 0 bases, and 16 bases separated the two germline ends. CDR1 SEHNR and CDR2 FQNEAQ come from the germline V gene (reference sequence). The CDR3 loop spans 17 amino acids.

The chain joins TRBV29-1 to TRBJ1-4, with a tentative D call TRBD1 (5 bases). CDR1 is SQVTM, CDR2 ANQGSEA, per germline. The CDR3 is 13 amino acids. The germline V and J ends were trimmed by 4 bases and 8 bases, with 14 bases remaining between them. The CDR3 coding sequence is TGCAGCGTTGGAGGGGAGGGCTGGGAAAAACTGTTTTTT. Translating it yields CSVGGEGWEKLFF.

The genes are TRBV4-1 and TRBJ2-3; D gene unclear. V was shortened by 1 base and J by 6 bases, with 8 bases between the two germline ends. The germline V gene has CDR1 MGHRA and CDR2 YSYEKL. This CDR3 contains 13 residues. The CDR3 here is CASSQVQPDTQYF. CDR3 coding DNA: TGCGCCAGCAGCCAAGTTCAGCCTGATACGCAGTATTTT.

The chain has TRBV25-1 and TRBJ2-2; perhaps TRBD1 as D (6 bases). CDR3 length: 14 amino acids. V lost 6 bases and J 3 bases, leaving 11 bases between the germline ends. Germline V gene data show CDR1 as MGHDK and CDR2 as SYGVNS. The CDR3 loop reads CASSRDIHTGELFF. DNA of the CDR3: TGTGCCAGCAGCAGGGACATTCACACCGGGGAGCTGTTTTTT.

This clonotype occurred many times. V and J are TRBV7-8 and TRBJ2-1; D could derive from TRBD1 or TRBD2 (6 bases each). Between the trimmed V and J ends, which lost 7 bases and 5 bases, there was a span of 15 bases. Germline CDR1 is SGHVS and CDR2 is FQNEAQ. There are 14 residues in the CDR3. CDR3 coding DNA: TGTGCCAGCAACAGGAGGGACAAAGACAATGAGCAGTTCTTC. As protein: CASNRRDKDNEQFF. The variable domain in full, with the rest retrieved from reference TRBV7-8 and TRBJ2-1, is GAGVSQSPRYKVAKRGQDVALRCDPISGHVSLFWYQQALGQGPEFLTYFQNEAQLDKSGLPSDRFFAERPEGSVSTLKIQRTQQEDSAVYLCASNRRDKDNEQFFGPGTRLTVL.

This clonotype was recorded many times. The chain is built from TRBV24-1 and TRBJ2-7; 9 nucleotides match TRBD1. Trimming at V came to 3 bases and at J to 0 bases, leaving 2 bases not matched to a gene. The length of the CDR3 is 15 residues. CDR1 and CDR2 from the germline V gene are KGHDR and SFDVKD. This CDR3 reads CATSDPGQGSYEQYF. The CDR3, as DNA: TGTGCCACCAGTGATCCGGGACAGGGCTCCTACGAGCAGTACTTC.

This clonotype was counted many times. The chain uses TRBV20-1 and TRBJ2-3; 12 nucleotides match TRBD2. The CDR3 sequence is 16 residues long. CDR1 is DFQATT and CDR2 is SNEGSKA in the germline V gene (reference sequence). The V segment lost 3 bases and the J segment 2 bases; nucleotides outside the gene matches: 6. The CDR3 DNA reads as TGCAGTGCTAGCCCAGGACTAGCGGGGTTCACAGATACGCAGTATTTT. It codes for CSASPGLAGFTDTQYF.

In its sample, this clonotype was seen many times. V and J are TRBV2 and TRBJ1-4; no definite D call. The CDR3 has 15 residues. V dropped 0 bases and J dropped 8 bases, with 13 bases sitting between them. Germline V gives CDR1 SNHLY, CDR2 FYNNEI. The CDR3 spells CASSEALLPAEKLFF. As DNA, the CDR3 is TGTGCCAGCAGTGAAGCGCTTTTACCTGCCGAAAAACTGTTTTTT. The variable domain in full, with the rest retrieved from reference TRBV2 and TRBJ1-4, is EPEVTQTPSHQVTQMGQEVILRCVPISNHLYFYWYRQILGQKVEFLVSFYNNEISEKSEIFDDQFSVERPDGSNFTLKIRSTKLEDSAMYFCASSEALLPAEKLFFGSGTQLSVL.

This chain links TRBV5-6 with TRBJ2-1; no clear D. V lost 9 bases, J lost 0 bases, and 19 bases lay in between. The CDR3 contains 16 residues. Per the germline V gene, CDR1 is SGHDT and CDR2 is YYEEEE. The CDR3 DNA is TGTGCCATCGGCCCTCGGGTCCTTTGCTCCTACAATGAGCAGTTCTTC. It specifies CAIGPRVLCSYNEQFF. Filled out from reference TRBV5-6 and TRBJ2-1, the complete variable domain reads DAGVTQSPTHLIKTRGQQVTLRCSPKSGHDTVSWYQQALGQGPQFIFQYYEEEERQRGNFPDRFSGHQFPNYSSELNVNALLLGDSALYLCAIGPRVLCSYNEQFFGPGTRLTVL.

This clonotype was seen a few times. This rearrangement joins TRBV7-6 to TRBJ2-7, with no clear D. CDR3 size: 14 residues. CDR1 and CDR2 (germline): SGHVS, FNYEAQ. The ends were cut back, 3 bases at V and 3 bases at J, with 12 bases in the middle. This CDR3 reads CASSFLGEGYEQYF. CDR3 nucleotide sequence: TGTGCCAGCAGCTTCTTAGGAGAAGGCTACGAGCAGTACTTC.

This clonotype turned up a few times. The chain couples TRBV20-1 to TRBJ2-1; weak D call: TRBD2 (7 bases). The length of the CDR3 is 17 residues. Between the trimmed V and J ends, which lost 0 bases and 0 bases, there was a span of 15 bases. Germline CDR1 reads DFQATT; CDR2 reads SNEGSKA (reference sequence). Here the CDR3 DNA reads TGCAGTGCTAGAGATCATACCGGGGGGCTCTCCTACAATGAGCAGTTCTTC. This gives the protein CSARDHTGGLSYNEQFF.

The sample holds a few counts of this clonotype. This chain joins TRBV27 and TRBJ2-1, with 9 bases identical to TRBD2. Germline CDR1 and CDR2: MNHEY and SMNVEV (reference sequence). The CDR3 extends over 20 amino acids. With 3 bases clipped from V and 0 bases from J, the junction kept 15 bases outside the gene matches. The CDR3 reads CASSFPSGGSQRSSYNEQFF. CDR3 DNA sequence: TGTGCCAGCAGTTTCCCCAGCGGGGGGTCACAAAGGAGCTCCTACAATGAGCAGTTCTTC.

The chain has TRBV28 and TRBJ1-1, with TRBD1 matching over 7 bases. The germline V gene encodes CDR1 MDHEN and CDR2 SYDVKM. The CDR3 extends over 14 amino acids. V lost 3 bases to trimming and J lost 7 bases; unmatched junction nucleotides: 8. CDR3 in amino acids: CASSLGQQEDEAFF. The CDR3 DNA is TGTGCCAGCAGTTTGGGACAGCAAGAGGATGAAGCTTTCTTT. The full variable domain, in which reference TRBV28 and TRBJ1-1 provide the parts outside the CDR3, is DVKVTQSSRYLVKRTGEKVFLECVQDMDHENMFWYRQDPGLGLRLIYFSYDVKMKEKGDIPEGYSVSREKKERFSLILESASTNQTSMYLCASSLGQQEDEAFFGQGTRLTVV.

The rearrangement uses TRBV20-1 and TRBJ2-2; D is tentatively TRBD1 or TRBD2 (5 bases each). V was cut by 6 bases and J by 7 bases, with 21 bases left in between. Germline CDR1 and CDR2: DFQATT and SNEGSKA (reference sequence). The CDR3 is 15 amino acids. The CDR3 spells CSADPAEGLGGELFF. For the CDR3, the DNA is TGCAGTGCCGACCCCGCTGAGGGGCTGGGCGGGGAGCTGTTTTTT.

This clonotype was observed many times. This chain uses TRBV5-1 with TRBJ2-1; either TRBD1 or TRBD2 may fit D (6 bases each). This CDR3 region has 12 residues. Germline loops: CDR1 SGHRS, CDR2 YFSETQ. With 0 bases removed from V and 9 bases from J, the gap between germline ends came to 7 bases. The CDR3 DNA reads TGCGCCAGCAGCTTGGCGGGGGCTGAGCAGTTCTTC. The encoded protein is CASSLAGAEQFF.

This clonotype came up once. The CDR3 spells CSARDEGGAGQPQHF. The CDR3 nucleotides read TGCAGTGCTAGAGATGAAGGGGGCGCAGGGCAGCCCCAGCATTTT. This rearrangement joins TRBV20-1 to TRBJ1-5, with 7 bases lining up with TRBD1. The V segment lost 0 bases and the J segment 7 bases; nucleotides outside the gene matches: 9. CDR3 size: 15 residues. In germline, CDR1 is DFQATT, CDR2 SNEGSKA (reference sequence).

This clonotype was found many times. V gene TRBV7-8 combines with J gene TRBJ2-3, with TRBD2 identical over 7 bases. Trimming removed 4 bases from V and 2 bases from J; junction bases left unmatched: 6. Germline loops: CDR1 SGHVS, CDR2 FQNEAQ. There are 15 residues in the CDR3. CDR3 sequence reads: CASSSLAGVTDTQYF. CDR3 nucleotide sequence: TGTGCCAGCAGCTCCCTGGCGGGAGTCACAGATACGCAGTATTTT.

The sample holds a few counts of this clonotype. CDR3 sequence reads: CASSLLASGGWSTDTQYF. For the CDR3, the DNA is TGTGCCAGCAGCTTATTGGCTAGCGGGGGGTGGAGCACAGATACGCAGTATTTT. This chain joins TRBV11-2 and TRBJ2-3; 11 nucleotides line up with TRBD2. CDR1 is SGHAT and CDR2 is FQNNGV in the germline V gene. Trimming cost V 2 bases and J 0 bases; bases outside gene matches: 7. This CDR3 is built from 18 residues.

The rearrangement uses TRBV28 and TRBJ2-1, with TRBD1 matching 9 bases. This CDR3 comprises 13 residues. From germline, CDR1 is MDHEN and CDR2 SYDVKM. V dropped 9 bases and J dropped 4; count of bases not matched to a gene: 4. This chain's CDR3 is CASGDRAYNEQFF. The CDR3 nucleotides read TGTGCCAGTGGGGACAGGGCTTACAATGAGCAGTTCTTC.

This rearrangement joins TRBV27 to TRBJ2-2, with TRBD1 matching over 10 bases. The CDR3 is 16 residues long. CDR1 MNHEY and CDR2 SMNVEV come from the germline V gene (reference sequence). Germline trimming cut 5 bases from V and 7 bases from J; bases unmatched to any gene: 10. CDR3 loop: CASSGRGQGGNGELFF. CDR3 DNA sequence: TGTGCCAGCAGTGGTAGAGGACAGGGGGGTAACGGGGAGCTGTTTTTT.